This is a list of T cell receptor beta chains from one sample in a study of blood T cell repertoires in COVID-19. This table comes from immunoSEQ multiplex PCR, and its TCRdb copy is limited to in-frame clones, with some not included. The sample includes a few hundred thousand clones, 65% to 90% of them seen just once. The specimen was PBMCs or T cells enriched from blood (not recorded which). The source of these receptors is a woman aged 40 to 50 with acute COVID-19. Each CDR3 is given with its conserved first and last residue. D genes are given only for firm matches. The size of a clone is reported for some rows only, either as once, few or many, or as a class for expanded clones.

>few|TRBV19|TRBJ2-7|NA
TGTGCCAGTAGTCCTCAAAGGGGCGAGCAGTACTTC
CASSPQRGEQYF
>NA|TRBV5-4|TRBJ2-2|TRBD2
TGTGCCAGCAGCTCCAGCCTTTCCCGAAGCGGGAGGGCGGCCGGGGAGCTGTTTTTT
CASSSSLSRSGRAAGELFF
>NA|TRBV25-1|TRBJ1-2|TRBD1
TGTGCCAGCAGTGAATCGGGACAGGGAGGCTACACCTTC
CASSESGQGGYTF
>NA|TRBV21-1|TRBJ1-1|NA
TGTGCCAGCAGCAAAGTGGGGGGGGGAAAGTCCACTGAAGCTTTCTTT
CASSKVGGGKSTEAFF
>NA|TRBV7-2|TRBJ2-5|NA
TGTGCCAGCAGCTTAAACCGCGGGGAGCAAGAGACCCAGTACTTC
CASSLNRGEQETQYF
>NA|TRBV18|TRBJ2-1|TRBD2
TGTGCCAGCTCCCACCGGGGTCCTAGCGGGAGATCCTACAATGAGCAGTTCTTC
CASSHRGPSGRSYNEQFF
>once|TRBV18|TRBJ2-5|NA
TGTGCCAGCTCACCACTCGCCGGAGGGACCCAGTACTTC
CASSPLAGGTQYF
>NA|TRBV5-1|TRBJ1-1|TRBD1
TGCGCCAGCAGCTACTATCCGGGACAGGGGGCAAGGACTGAAGCTTTCTTT
CASSYYPGQGARTEAFF
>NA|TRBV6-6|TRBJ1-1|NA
TGTGCCAGCAGCCCCCACAGGGATGAAGCTTTCTTT
CASSPHRDEAFF
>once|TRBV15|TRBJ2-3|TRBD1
TGTGCCACCAGTGCCCAGGGGGCTAGCACAGATACGCAGTATTTT
CATSAQGASTDTQYF
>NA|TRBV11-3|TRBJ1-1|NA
TGTGCCAGCAGCCCCCTTGCGGTGGGGAACACTGAAGCTTTCTTT
CASSPLAVGNTEAFF
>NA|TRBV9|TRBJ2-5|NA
TGTGCCAGCAGCGAGGGGCCGGGTCAGGGGCTTCAAGAGACCCAGTACTTC
CASSEGPGQGLQETQYF
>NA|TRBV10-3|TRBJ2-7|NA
TGTGCCATCAGTTCCCTAACCTACGAGCAGTACTTC
CAISSLTYEQYF
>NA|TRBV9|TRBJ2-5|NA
TGTGCCAGCAGCGTAGGCGGGGACGGGGCGGAGACCCAGTACTTC
CASSVGGDGAETQYF
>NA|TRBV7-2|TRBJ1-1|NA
TGTGCCAGCAGCTTAGGACTCGCGGCTGAAGCTTTCTTT
CASSLGLAAEAFF
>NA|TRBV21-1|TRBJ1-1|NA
TGTGCCAGCAGCAAAGTTCCAGGGGGCGAAGCTTTCTTT
CASSKVPGGEAFF
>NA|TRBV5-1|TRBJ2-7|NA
TGCGCCAGCAGCCTTTACAGCGGGACACACTACGAGCAGTACTTC
CASSLYSGTHYEQYF
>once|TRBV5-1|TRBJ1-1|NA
TGCGCCAGCAGCTTGGATGGGCAGAGGAACACTGAAGCTTTCTTT
CASSLDGQRNTEAFF
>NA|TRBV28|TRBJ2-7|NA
TGTGCCAGCAGTTTAGAGGGGACACCCTACGAGCAGTACTTC
CASSLEGTPYEQYF
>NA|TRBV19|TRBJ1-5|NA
TGTGCCAGTAGTATAAGGGGGTCAGGATGGAATCAGCCCCAGCATTTT
CASSIRGSGWNQPQHF
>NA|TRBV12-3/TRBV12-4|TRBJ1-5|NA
TGTGCCAGCAGCCCCCCCGATCAGCCCCAGCATTTT
CASSPPDQPQHF
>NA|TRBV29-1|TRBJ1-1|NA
TGCAGCGTTGTAGGATCCGGAGGGAAAAACACTGAAGCTTTCTTT
CSVVGSGGKNTEAFF
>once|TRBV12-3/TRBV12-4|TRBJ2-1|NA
TGTGCCAGCAGTACTGGGGGGGCCAATGAGCAGTTCTTC
CASSTGGANEQFF
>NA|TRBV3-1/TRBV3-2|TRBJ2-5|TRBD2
TGTGCCAGCAGCCAAGCAGGGAGGGAAGAGACCCAGTACTTC
CASSQAGREETQYF
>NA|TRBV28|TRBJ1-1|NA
TGTGCCAGCAGAACCGGGGGCACTGAAGCTTTCTTT
CASRTGGTEAFF
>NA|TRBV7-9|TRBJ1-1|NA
TGTGCCAGCAGCTTAATGGGGGCAGGGGAGTACACTGAAGCTTTCTTT
CASSLMGAGEYTEAFF
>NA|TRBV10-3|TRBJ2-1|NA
TGTGCCATCAGTGAGTCGTTCCCCCTGTTCTTC
CAISESFPLFF
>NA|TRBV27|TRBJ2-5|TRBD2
TGTGCCAGCAGTTTAATGGGGCTAGCGGGCTCGACGCAAGAGACCCAGTACTTC
CASSLMGLAGSTQETQYF
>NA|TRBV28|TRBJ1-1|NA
TGTGCCAGCAGTTCAGGGAACACTGAAGCTTTCTTT
CASSSGNTEAFF
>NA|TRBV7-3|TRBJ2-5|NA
TGTGCCAGCAGCCAAGAGGGGGTCAGACAAGAGACCCAGTACTTC
CASSQEGVRQETQYF
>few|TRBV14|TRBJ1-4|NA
TGTGCCAGCAGCCTCAACCGGGGGAATGAAAAACTGTTTTTT
CASSLNRGNEKLFF
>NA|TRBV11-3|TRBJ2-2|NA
TGTGCCAGCAGCTTAGTCGGGGGCGGGGAGCTGTTTTTT
CASSLVGGGELFF
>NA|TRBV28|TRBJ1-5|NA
TGTGCCAGCAGTTCCGGGAGTCAGCCCCAGCATTTT
CASSSGSQPQHF
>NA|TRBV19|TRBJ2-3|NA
TGTGCCAGTAGTATTGGCCCACAGTTCAGAGATACGCAGTATTTT
CASSIGPQFRDTQYF
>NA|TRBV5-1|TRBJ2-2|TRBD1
TGCGCCAGCAGCGCCATTCCCACAGGGGGCCGGACCGGGGAGCTGTTTTTT
CASSAIPTGGRTGELFF
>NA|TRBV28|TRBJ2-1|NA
TGTGCCAGCACCTTGAAAGGGGCGGGAACCCAGCATGAGCAGTTCTTC
CASTLKGAGTQHEQFF
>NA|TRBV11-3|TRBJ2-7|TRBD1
TGTGCCAGCAGCTTAGACGGGACAGGGGGCCCTCAGCACTTC
CASSLDGTGGPQHF
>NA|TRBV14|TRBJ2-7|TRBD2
TGTGCCAGCAGCCAACCGCGGAGCGGATCCAAGAACCGGGGGGGGTTCCAGCAGTACTTC
CASSQPRSGSKNRGGFQQYF
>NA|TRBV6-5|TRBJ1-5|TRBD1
TGTGCCAGCAAGGGGGCAGGGACTCAGCCCCAGCATTTT
CASKGAGTQPQHF
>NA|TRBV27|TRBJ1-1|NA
TGTGCCAGCAGTTCCCGGTTGGGGCTGAACACTGAAGCTTTCTTT
CASSSRLGLNTEAFF
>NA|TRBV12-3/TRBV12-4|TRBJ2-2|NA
TGTGCCAGCAGCCTTGACAGTACCGGGGAGCTGTTTTTT
CASSLDSTGELFF
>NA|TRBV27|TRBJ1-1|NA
TGTGCCAGCAGTAGGGTCAGGGCGAACACTGAAGCTTTCTTT
CASSRVRANTEAFF
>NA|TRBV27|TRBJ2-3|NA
TGTGCCAGCAGTTTAGAGGTCACAGATACGCAGTATTTT
CASSLEVTDTQYF
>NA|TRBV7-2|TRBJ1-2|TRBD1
TGTGCCAGCAGCTCTGACAGGGGGTATGGCTACACCTTC
CASSSDRGYGYTF
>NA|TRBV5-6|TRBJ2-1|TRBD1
TGTGCCAGCAGCTTGGTGGGACAGGGTTTGGGTGAGCAGTTCTTC
CASSLVGQGLGEQFF
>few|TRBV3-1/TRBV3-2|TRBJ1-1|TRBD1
TGTGCCAGCAGCCGCGCGCAGGGGGACACTGAAGCTTTCTTT
CASSRAQGDTEAFF
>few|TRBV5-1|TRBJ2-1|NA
TGCGCCAGCAGCTTGGGGAGCTCCTACAATGAGCAGTTCTTC
CASSLGSSYNEQFF
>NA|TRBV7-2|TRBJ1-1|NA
TGTGCCAGCAGCTTATGGAGGCCGGGTAACACTGAAGCTTTCTTT
CASSLWRPGNTEAFF
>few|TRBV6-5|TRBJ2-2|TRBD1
TGTGCCAGCTCCCGGGGACAGATCACCGGGGAGCTGTTTTTT
CASSRGQITGELFF
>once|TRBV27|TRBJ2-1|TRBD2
TGTGCCAGCAGTTTATCCCCGGGACTAGCCTACAATGAGCAGTTCTTC
CASSLSPGLAYNEQFF
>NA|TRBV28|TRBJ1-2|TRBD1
TGTGCCAGCAACCTTCCCCCGGGACAGGGTAACTATGGCTACACCTTC
CASNLPPGQGNYGYTF
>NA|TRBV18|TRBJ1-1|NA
TGTGCCAGCTCAAGGGACTTCTCAAGGACTGAAGCTTTCTTT
CASSRDFSRTEAFF
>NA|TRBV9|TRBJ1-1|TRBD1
TGTGCCAGCAGCGTAGAACAGGGGACGAGAGCTTTCTTT
CASSVEQGTRAFF
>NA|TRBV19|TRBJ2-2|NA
TGTGCCAGTAGTAGGAGAGATGGTGGCGTGAAGAACACCGGGGAGCTGTTTTTT
CASSRRDGGVKNTGELFF
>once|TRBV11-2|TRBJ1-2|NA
TGTGCCAGCGGGGCGGACGGGCGCTATGGCTACACCTTC
CASGADGRYGYTF
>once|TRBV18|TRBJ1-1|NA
TGTGCCAGCTCACCTAGGGAACCGGTACCGGGGGTAGCTTTCTTT
CASSPREPVPGVAFF
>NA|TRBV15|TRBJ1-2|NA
TGTGCCACCAGCAGAGTCACAGTTAACTATGGCTACACCTTC
CATSRVTVNYGYTF
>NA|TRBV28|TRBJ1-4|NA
TGTGCCAGCAGTTTGTCTTTCGGGGGGACTAATGAAAAACTGTTTTTT
CASSLSFGGTNEKLFF
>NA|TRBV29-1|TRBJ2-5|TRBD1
TGCAGCGTTGGGGACAGATCCTTAGAGACCCAGTACTTC
CSVGDRSLETQYF